The 5 T cell receptor beta chains in this list originate from one sample, sequenced in a study of CD8 T cell repertoires and HIV-1 epitope variants. Antigens for these TCRs are unknown. Measured with immunoSEQ multiplex PCR; TCRdb has only the in-frame clones, and not every one. The sample records just under 3,500 clones, around 60% being singletons. The sample consisted of cultured CD8+ T cells derived from PBMCs. Every receptor here comes from a male donor with HIV.

The gene calls are TRBV4-3 and TRBJ1-1, with a possible D match to TRBD1 (6 bases). The CDR3 is 15 amino acids. Per germline, CDR1 LGHNA and CDR2 YSLEER. The V end was cut by 0 bases, the J end by 8 bases, with 16 bases between. The DNA for the CDR3 is TGCGCCAGCAGCCAAGATAGGGGGGAATTAAGAGAAGCTTTCTTT. This codes for CASSQDRGELREAFF.

The rearrangement joins TRBV5-4 to TRBJ2-1; 8 nucleotides agree with TRBD2. The V and J ends lost 5 bases and 2 bases, in that order; junction bases with no gene match: 6. The CDR3 totals 15 residues. Per germline, CDR1 SGHNT and CDR2 YYREEE (reference sequence). DNA for the CDR3: TGTGCCAGCAGGGGTCATAGCGGGGCCTACAATGAGCAGTTCTTC. It translates to CASRGHSGAYNEQFF.

The rearrangement links TRBV7-8 to TRBJ2-6; tentative D call: TRBD1 (5 bases). This CDR3 spans 19 amino acids. V lost 5 bases and J 0 bases, leaving 20 bases between the germline ends. Germline lookup yields CDR1 SGHVS and CDR2 FQNEAQ. For the CDR3, the DNA is TGTGCCAGCAGCCACCCGCGAGACAGCATAAGCTCTGGGGCCAACGTCCTGACTTTC. Its protein product is CASSHPRDSISSGANVLTF. The whole variable domain, filled in from reference TRBV7-8 and TRBJ2-6, reads GAGVSQSPRYKVAKRGQDVALRCDPISGHVSLFWYQQALGQGPEFLTYFQNEAQLDKSGLPSDRFFAERPEGSVSTLKIQRTQQEDSAVYLCASSHPRDSISSGANVLTFGAGSRLTVL.

This chain uses TRBV11-2 with TRBJ2-7; 10 bases line up with TRBD1. This CDR3 region has 14 residues. Looked up from germline, CDR1 is SGHAT and CDR2 is FQNNGV. V lost 3 bases, J lost 4 bases, and 3 bases stayed unmatched. The CDR3 bases are TGTGCCAGCAGCTTTGGACAGGGGGAATACGAGCAGTACTTC. It is translated as CASSFGQGEYEQYF.

Regarding this clone: One end of the junction does not line up with germline, which may come from a read error. V and J are TRBV9 and TRBJ2-7; 7 bases are shared with TRBD1. The CDR3 is 11 amino acids. Germline V gene sequence: CDR1 SGDLS, CDR2 YYNGEE. CDR3 sequence reads: CASSEGAELIF. Here the CDR3 DNA reads TGTGCCAGTTCCGAGGGGGCCGAGTTAATATTC.